The 27 T cell receptor beta chains reported below all come from one sample, sequenced in a study of T-cell reconstitution after alpha-beta-depleted transplantation in children. Molecular barcoding with unique molecular identifiers was used for the TCRbeta library. TCRdb analysed the PCR reads with MiXCR anew, one entry per CDR3 protein. The sample includes 600,000 to 700,000 distinct CDR3 sequences, 15% to 20% of them seen just once. This sample comprised PBMCs from the stem cell graft donor, obtained from the stem cell graft. These receptor sequences come from a human donor who donated a stem cell graft to a child with acute myeloid leukemia.

This clonotype has ten or more counts. CDR3 nucleotides: TGTGCCAGCAGTTACGACGGATACTACGAGCAGTACTTC. Its protein product is CASSYDGYYEQYF. The chain employs TRBV6-2 or TRBV6-3 and TRBJ2-7; D gene ambiguous. Trimming shortened V by 2 bases and J by 3 bases, and 8 bases separated the two germline ends. Looked up from germline, CDR1 is MNHEY and CDR2 is SVGEGT. CDR3 length: 13 residues.

The V gene is TRBV10-3, the J gene TRBJ2-3; 7 bases match TRBD2. Germline-derived CDR1 and CDR2 are ENHRY and SYGVKD. J lost 2 bases, V lost 3 bases, and 8 bases had no gene match. CDR3 size: 16 residues. DNA of the CDR3: TGTGCCATCAGTGAACAGAGCGGGGAGAACACAGATACGCAGTATTTT. Translated: CAISEQSGENTDTQYF.

The V and J genes are TRBV25-1 and TRBJ2-1, with a tentative D call TRBD1 (5 bases). The CDR3 totals 14 residues. Germline V gene sequence: CDR1 MGHDK, CDR2 SYGVNS. V was trimmed by 2 bases and J by 4 bases, leaving 9 bases between them. The CDR3 region has the DNA TGTGCCAGCAGTGAAACCAGACAGTACAATGAGCAGTTCTTC. It is translated as CASSETRQYNEQFF.

The table lists this clonotype with many counts. This chain uses TRBV29-1 with TRBJ1-5; a possible D gene is TRBD1 (6 bases). The length of the CDR3 is 14 residues. V was pared by 4 bases and J by 5 bases, with 15 bases between. Germline loops: CDR1 SQVTM, CDR2 ANQGSEA. In DNA form, the CDR3 reads TGCAGCGTTGTTCTGGGGGCTAGGGATCAGCCCCAGCATTTT. Its translation: CSVVLGARDQPQHF.

This clonotype was recorded many times. The CDR3 DNA is TGCAGTGCCCAGATCTGGGGGCAGAATCAGCCCCAGCATTTT. Amino acids: CSAQIWGQNQPQHF. The genes are TRBV20-1 and TRBJ1-5; maybe TRBD1 (6 bases). This CDR3 comprises 14 residues. Per the germline V gene, CDR1 is DFQATT and CDR2 is SNEGSKA (reference sequence). V shed 6 bases and J shed 4 bases, with 16 bases lying between them.

This clonotype has more than one count but fewer than ten. The chain combines TRBV27 with TRBJ2-2; unclear D gene. CDR1 and CDR2 (germline): MNHEY, SMNVEV (reference sequence). The ends were cut back, 6 bases at V and 4 bases at J, with 15 bases in the middle. The CDR3 sequence is 15 residues long. The CDR3 DNA follows: TGTGCCAGCAGCCCAAAACCCATAGCCACCGGGGAGCTGTTTTTT. Translated, it gives CASSPKPIATGELFF.

The chain combines TRBV24-1 with TRBJ2-3; 9 nucleotides match TRBD1. V was pared by 9 bases and J by 1 base, with 1 base of the junction left unmatched. CDR1 is KGHDR, CDR2 SFDVKD, per germline. The CDR3 runs to 13 residues. Here the CDR3 DNA reads TGTGCCACCCGGGACAGGGGCACAGATACGCAGTATTTT. Its protein product is CATRDRGTDTQYF.

This clonotype was detected only a few times. The chain carries TRBV3-1 and TRBJ2-3; 9 nucleotides line up with TRBD2. V was clipped by 1 base and J by 4 bases; unmatched bases: 3. The CDR3 loop spans 15 amino acids. Germline assignment: CDR1 LGHDT and CDR2 YNNKEL (reference sequence). CDR3 region: CASSQGGGAPDTQYF. CDR3 sequence (DNA): TGTGCCAGCAGCCAAGGCGGGGGGGCCCCAGATACGCAGTATTTT.

This clonotype was seen more than once but under ten times. The rearrangement joins TRBV15 to TRBJ2-5, with TRBD1 as a possible D gene (6 bases). CDR3 length: 16 amino acids. Deletions cut 5 bases from V and 4 bases from J, with 20 bases between. Germline CDR1 reads LNHNV; CDR2 reads YYDKDF (reference sequence). CDR3 residues: CATSGLQGRGRETQYF. Here the CDR3 DNA reads TGTGCCACCAGCGGCTTACAGGGCAGGGGAAGAGAGACCCAGTACTTC.

In this sample, this clonotype turned up a few times. The chain combines TRBV19 with TRBJ1-3; TRBD1 might be the D (5 bases). The V gene lost 3 bases and the J gene lost 4 bases, with 10 bases spanning the gap. The CDR3 length is 14 residues. Germline V gene lookup returns CDR1 LNHDA and CDR2 SQIVND (reference sequence). This CDR3 reads CASSIQGTGNTIYF. The CDR3 DNA sequence: TGTGCCAGTAGTATCCAAGGGACCGGAAACACCATATATTTT.

This clonotype was observed a few times. The CDR3 DNA is TGTGCCAGCAGCTATAGGGACTCCTTGTCCAGCTCCTATAATTCACCCCTCCACTTT. Amino acid sequence: CASSYRDSLSSSYNSPLHF. V is TRBV6-5 and J is TRBJ1-6, with D possibly being TRBD1 (5 bases). The CDR3 sequence is 19 residues long. The germline CDR1 and CDR2 sequences are MNHEY and SVGAGI. V was shortened by 6 bases and J by 0 bases, with 21 bases between the two germline ends.

CDR3 protein: CASQRGIREKLFF. Written as DNA, the CDR3 is TGTGCCAGCCAGCGGGGAATACGTGAAAAACTGTTTTTT. V gene TRBV2 combines with J gene TRBJ1-4; D call uncertain. The length of the CDR3 is 13 residues. Germline V gene lookup returns CDR1 SNHLY and CDR2 FYNNEI. V lost 8 bases, J lost 7 bases, and 14 bases lay in between.

Written as DNA, the CDR3 is TGCGCCAGCAGCCAAGGCCAGGAGTACTATGGCTACACCTTC. It is translated as CASSQGQEYYGYTF. The chain carries TRBV4-3 and TRBJ1-2; D is unclear. Trimming stripped 1 base from V and 3 bases from J, with 9 bases between. Germline-derived CDR1 and CDR2 are LGHNA and YSLEER. The CDR3 contains 14 residues.

This clonotype was detected many times. The genes are TRBV20-1 and TRBJ2-1; TRBD2 agrees at 8 bases. Germline V gene data show CDR1 as DFQATT and CDR2 as SNEGSKA (reference sequence). V shed 6 bases and J 0 bases; nucleotides not matched to a gene: 4. The CDR3 runs 14 residues. For the CDR3, the DNA is TGCAGTGCAAACCGGGGGGGCTCCTACAATGAGCAGTTCTTC. The encoded protein is CSANRGGSYNEQFF.

This clonotype was seen a few times. The chain uses TRBV12-3 or TRBV12-4 and TRBJ1-2; D is undetermined. CDR3 length: 16 amino acids. Trimming removed 6 bases from V and 2 bases from J, with 19 bases in between. CDR3 in DNA: TGTGCCAGCAGACGGAGTGGAGCCTTGGGGAACTATGGCTACACCTTC. Amino acid sequence: CASRRSGALGNYGYTF.

The chain employs TRBV27 and TRBJ1-5; no reliable D call. V lost 0 bases and J 0 bases, leaving 9 bases between the germline ends. Germline V CDR1 and CDR2: MNHEY, SMNVEV (reference sequence). This CDR3 spans 16 amino acids. The CDR3 coding sequence is TGTGCCAGCAGTTTATCACAAGCATATAGCAATCAGCCCCAGCATTTT. Its protein product is CASSLSQAYSNQPQHF.

The chain has TRBV12-3 or TRBV12-4 and TRBJ1-5; D is unresolved. V dropped 2 bases and J dropped 7 bases, with 6 bases sitting between them. The CDR3 is 12 amino acids. CDR3 coding DNA: TGTGCCAGCAGTTTATGGAGCCAGCCCCAGCATTTT. This gives the protein CASSLWSQPQHF.

This clonotype was counted only a few times. The CDR3 DNA sequence: TGTGCCAGCAGTTACTCGAGCAGGATGGGCACCGGGGAGCTGTTTTTT. Translated: CASSYSSRMGTGELFF. This chain connects TRBV6-5 to TRBJ2-2; the D is unclear. This CDR3 is 16 amino acids long. Germline CDR1 reads MNHEY; CDR2 reads SVGAGI. Between the trimmed V and J ends, which lost 0 bases and 4 bases, there was a span of 12 bases.

The chain is built from TRBV10-2 and TRBJ2-7; 11 bases agree with TRBD1. The length of the CDR3 is 16 residues. Germline V gives CDR1 WSHSY, CDR2 SAAADI. With 4 bases clipped from V and 1 base from J, the junction kept 6 bases outside the gene matches. CDR3 loop: CASSGQGTGGSYEQYF. CDR3 sequence (DNA): TGCGCCAGCAGTGGCCAAGGGACAGGGGGTTCCTACGAGCAGTACTTC.

This clonotype was seen at least ten times. The rearrangement links TRBV20-1 to TRBJ2-1; D is perhaps TRBD1 (5 bases). Germline lookup yields CDR1 DFQATT and CDR2 SNEGSKA (reference sequence). With 3 bases removed from V and 3 bases from J, the gap between germline ends came to 12 bases. This CDR3 is built from 14 residues. The CDR3 coding sequence is TGCAGTGCTAGTCTCCAGACAGACTACAATGAGCAGTTCTTC. Protein sequence: CSASLQTDYNEQFF.

This clonotype was recorded at least ten times. The rearrangement links TRBV11-2 to TRBJ2-3; D is undetermined. This CDR3 is built from 14 residues. V was cut by 4 bases and J by 5 bases, with 13 bases left in between. The germline gives CDR1 SGHAT, CDR2 FQNNGV. The CDR3 protein is CASSSVTLLDTQYF. In DNA form, the CDR3 reads TGTGCCAGCAGCTCCGTGACCCTCCTAGATACGCAGTATTTT.

The chain uses TRBV7-3 and TRBJ2-6; tentatively, D is TRBD2 (5 bases). Trimming stripped 4 bases from V and 2 bases from J, with 9 bases between. CDR1 is SGHTA, CDR2 FQGTGA, per germline. The CDR3 runs 15 residues. Here the CDR3 DNA reads TGTGCCAGCAGCTCGGACTGGGCTGGGGCCAACGTCCTGACTTTC. Amino acids: CASSSDWAGANVLTF.

This chain uses TRBV5-1 with TRBJ1-2; D remains ambiguous. CDR1 and CDR2 (germline): SGHRS, YFSETQ. V was pared by 1 base and J by 5 bases, with 18 bases between. This CDR3 comprises 16 residues. The CDR3 DNA reads as TGCGCCAGCAGCTTGACAGTCTCATCGCTCGAATATGGCTACACCTTC. This encodes CASSLTVSSLEYGYTF.

This clonotype was seen a few times. The chain combines TRBV20-1 with TRBJ2-1; tentatively, D is TRBD1 (5 bases). V was cut by 5 bases and J by 0 bases, with 11 bases left in between. The CDR3 runs to 14 residues. The germline V gene encodes CDR1 DFQATT and CDR2 SNEGSKA (reference sequence). CDR3 coding DNA: TGCAGTGCTGTCGACAGTAGCTCCTACAATGAGCAGTTCTTC. Amino acids: CSAVDSSSYNEQFF.

This clonotype was detected many times. This chain connects TRBV5-6 to TRBJ2-7; D possibly uses TRBD1 or TRBD2 (6 bases each). The CDR3 is 15 amino acids. Germline CDR1 and CDR2: SGHDT and YYEEEE. V shed 0 bases and J shed 7 bases, with 17 bases lying between them. CDR3 amino acids: CASSLGNIRGREQYV. CDR3 coding DNA: TGTGCCAGCAGCTTGGGGAACATTCGGGGGCGAGAGCAGTACGTC.

In this sample, this clonotype turned up a few times. The chain carries TRBV28 and TRBJ1-4; 8 nucleotides align to TRBD1. Germline CDR1 and CDR2: MDHEN and SYDVKM. The J segment lost 8 bases and the V segment lost 6 bases, leaving 8 bases of the junction unmatched. This CDR3 region has 14 residues. The CDR3 loop is CASSLRGREEKLFF. CDR3 in DNA: TGTGCCAGCAGCCTCAGGGGGCGGGAGGAAAAACTGTTTTTT.

Many counts were recorded for this clonotype. The gene calls are TRBV6-5 and TRBJ1-5; 7 bases are a match to TRBD1. From germline, CDR1 is MNHEY and CDR2 SVGAGI. V was clipped by 0 bases and J by 13 bases; unmatched bases: 9. This CDR3 has 14 amino acids. The CDR3: CASSYSPPTGEQHF. DNA of the CDR3: TGTGCCAGCAGTTACTCCCCCCCAACAGGGGAGCAGCATTTT.